This TCR beta chain was recovered during a study of blood T cell repertoires in COVID-19. For the study at large: There were acute and convalescent COVID-19 samples, and they came from the United States, Italy and Spain. T cells, B-cell-depleted T cells, or PBMCs provided the cDNA or gDNA that served as material.

The CDR3 totals 15 residues. CDR1 is LGHDT and CDR2 is YNNKEL in the germline V gene (reference sequence). Concerning this clone: Relative to the germline gene, one junction end is altered; a read error may explain this.

Under the authors' procedure: Estimation of nucleated cell counts relied on the amplification of reference gene primers. Profiled with immunoSEQ multiplex PCR; TCRdb holds only in-frame clones, not every one. From that table come the V and J calls and clone size; the DNA was used to work out D and trimming. In the table there are about 100,000 clones, around 88% of which are singletons. The clonotype comes from a man older than 75 with acute or convalescent COVID-19. The sequencing sample was made of peripheral blood. This chain links TRBV3-1 (or the pseudogene TRBV3-2) with TRBJ2-5; 10 bases agree with TRBD2. For the CDR3, the DNA is TGTGCCAGCAGCCAAGATCCGGGGCTAGCGGGAGCTCGCGACTTC. The encoded protein is CASSQDPGLAGARDF.